This is a list of T cell receptor beta chains from one sample in a study of T cell repertoires in cytomegalovirus infection. No antigen has been assigned to these receptors. TCRdb re-called the reads with MiXCR, one entry per CDR3 protein. This sample carries fewer than 25,000 distinct CDR3 sequences, about 23% of them seen once, and the ten largest clones take about 90%. The sequencing here drew on CD8+ T cells from cultured PBMCs, taken from culture after CMV antigen stimulation. Receptors were obtained from a human donor in good health (CMV status not recorded). Some clones in this sample may be carry-over from other donors' samples. Both conserved end residues are part of each CDR3. The order of the fields is V gene, clone size, D gene, J gene, CDR3 DNA, CDR3 protein. The D gene is left open where the match is weak. Clone size is not always given. Where it is, it says once, few, many or a class for expanded clones.

v_call: TRBV11-2; clone_size: .; d_call: .; j_call: TRBJ1-1; cdr3_nt: TGTGCCAGCACCCCAGAGGCGGGAAACACTGAAGCTTTCTTT; cdr3_aa: CASTPEAGNTEAFF
v_call: TRBV5-6; clone_size: few; d_call: TRBD1; j_call: TRBJ2-7; cdr3_nt: TGTGCCAGCAGAACATCGGGACAGGGATACGAGCAGTACTTC; cdr3_aa: CASRTSGQGYEQYF
v_call: TRBV7-9; clone_size: .; d_call: TRBD2; j_call: TRBJ2-1; cdr3_nt: TGTGCCAGCAGGATAGACCCGGGACTAGCGGGGGGAGGCTCCTACAATGAGCAGTTCTTC; cdr3_aa: CASRIDPGLAGGGSYNEQFF
v_call: TRBV27; clone_size: .; d_call: .; j_call: TRBJ1-4; cdr3_nt: TGTGCCAGCAGTCCCGGGGGGGCAGAGGGCGAAAAACTGTTTTTT; cdr3_aa: CASSPGGAEGEKLFF
v_call: TRBV12-3/TRBV12-4; clone_size: few; d_call: .; j_call: TRBJ1-2; cdr3_nt: TGTGCCAGCAGTCCAGGGGTAGGCTACACCTTC; cdr3_aa: CASSPGVGYTF
v_call: TRBV6-6; clone_size: many; d_call: .; j_call: TRBJ1-1; cdr3_nt: TGTGCCAGCAGTTACTCCCAGACTGGAATTGAAGCTTTCTTT; cdr3_aa: CASSYSQTGIEAFF
v_call: TRBV7-2; clone_size: many; d_call: TRBD2; j_call: TRBJ2-3; cdr3_nt: TGTGCCAGCAGCGGCATCTCTAGCGGGGGCAGCACAGATACGCAGTATTTT; cdr3_aa: CASSGISSGGSTDTQYF
v_call: TRBV6-2/TRBV6-3; clone_size: few; d_call: TRBD1; j_call: TRBJ2-6; cdr3_nt: TGTGCCAGCAGTCGTATCCAGGGGGCGGGGGGGGCCAACGTCCTGACTTTC; cdr3_aa: CASSRIQGAGGANVLTF
v_call: TRBV7-6; clone_size: many; d_call: TRBD2; j_call: TRBJ2-2; cdr3_nt: TGTGCCAGCAGCCCCCAAACGCGAATAGCGGGGGCCATGAACACCGGGGAGCTGTTTTTT; cdr3_aa: CASSPQTRIAGAMNTGELFF
v_call: TRBV2; clone_size: .; d_call: .; j_call: TRBJ2-1; cdr3_nt: TGTGCCAGCAGCTTCCCAGGACTCAAGGGCGGTGAGCAGTTCTTC; cdr3_aa: CASSFPGLKGGEQFF
v_call: TRBV19; clone_size: few; d_call: .; j_call: TRBJ2-3; cdr3_nt: TGTGCCAGTAGTATAGTCGCTACCGGCACAGATACGCAGTATTTT; cdr3_aa: CASSIVATGTDTQYF
v_call: TRBV3-1; clone_size: few; d_call: .; j_call: TRBJ2-3; cdr3_nt: TGTGCCAGCAGCCAAGTCTTACCAGATACGCAGTATTTT; cdr3_aa: CASSQVLPDTQYF
v_call: TRBV13; clone_size: once; d_call: TRBD2; j_call: TRBJ2-3; cdr3_nt: TGTGCCAGCAGCTCGTCGACTAGCTCTTCCACAGATACGCAGTATTTT; cdr3_aa: CASSSSTSSSTDTQYF
v_call: TRBV20-1; clone_size: .; d_call: .; j_call: TRBJ1-5; cdr3_nt: TGCAGTATAAAATCAGGGGAAGGCAATCAGCCCCAGCATTTT; cdr3_aa: CSIKSGEGNQPQHF
v_call: TRBV23-1; clone_size: many; d_call: .; j_call: TRBJ2-7; cdr3_nt: TGCGCCAGCAGTTACGACACGGCTAGCTCCTACGAGCAGTACTTC; cdr3_aa: CASSYDTASSYEQYF
v_call: TRBV7-6; clone_size: .; d_call: .; j_call: TRBJ2-5; cdr3_nt: TGTGCCAGCAGCTTAGCGTATAGGCAGATCCAAGAGACCCAGTACTTC; cdr3_aa: CASSLAYRQIQETQYF
v_call: TRBV7-3; clone_size: few; d_call: TRBD2; j_call: TRBJ2-2; cdr3_nt: TGTGCCAGCAGCTTAATGCGGCGGGAGGAAGGCACCGGGGAGCTGTTTTTT; cdr3_aa: CASSLMRREEGTGELFF
v_call: TRBV5-1; clone_size: .; d_call: .; j_call: TRBJ1-1; cdr3_nt: TGCGCCAGTTCGATGGGGAACACTGAAGCTTTCTTT; cdr3_aa: CASSMGNTEAFF
v_call: TRBV6-1; clone_size: .; d_call: .; j_call: TRBJ1-1; cdr3_nt: TGTGCCAGCACGAGAATCGGGGGGCGCGCCACTGAAGCTTTCTTT; cdr3_aa: CASTRIGGRATEAFF
v_call: TRBV7-2; clone_size: many; d_call: .; j_call: TRBJ2-1; cdr3_nt: TGTGCCAGCAGCTTACTTCAACAGGGAATAGAGTTCTTC; cdr3_aa: CASSLLQQGIEFF
v_call: TRBV5-8; clone_size: few; d_call: TRBD1; j_call: TRBJ1-5; cdr3_nt: TGTGCCAGCAGCTTGGTTAGGGGACAGGGGGTCGGGCAGCCCCAGCATTTT; cdr3_aa: CASSLVRGQGVGQPQHF
v_call: TRBV5-4; clone_size: .; d_call: .; j_call: TRBJ1-2; cdr3_nt: TGTGCCAGCAGCTTGATTGAATCAGGGTCAGGCTACACCTTC; cdr3_aa: CASSLIESGSGYTF
v_call: TRBV4-3; clone_size: few; d_call: .; j_call: TRBJ1-5; cdr3_nt: TGCGCCAGCAGCCAAGATCGCCGAATTCGGGATAGCAATCAGCCCCAGCATTTT; cdr3_aa: CASSQDRRIRDSNQPQHF
v_call: TRBV19; clone_size: .; d_call: .; j_call: TRBJ1-1; cdr3_nt: TGTGCCAGTAGTACCGTCGGGGGGGTTACTGAAGCTTTCTTT; cdr3_aa: CASSTVGGVTEAFF
v_call: TRBV10-3; clone_size: .; d_call: TRBD2; j_call: TRBJ2-3; cdr3_nt: TGTGCCATCAGTGCCGGGCTAGCGGAAACAGATACGCAGTATTTT; cdr3_aa: CAISAGLAETDTQYF
v_call: TRBV7-3; clone_size: many; d_call: TRBD1; j_call: TRBJ1-1; cdr3_nt: TGTGCCAGCAGATGGACAGGGGGTGAAGACACTGAAGCTTTCTTT; cdr3_aa: CASRWTGGEDTEAFF
v_call: TRBV7-9; clone_size: many; d_call: .; j_call: TRBJ2-3; cdr3_nt: TGTGCCAGCAGCTTAGTCCAGACCTCTAGCACAGATACGCAGTATTTT; cdr3_aa: CASSLVQTSSTDTQYF
v_call: TRBV7-2; clone_size: many; d_call: .; j_call: TRBJ2-1; cdr3_nt: TGTGCCAGCAGCTTAAGACCAGGGCTGGGGAATGAGCAGTTCTTC; cdr3_aa: CASSLRPGLGNEQFF
v_call: TRBV7-4; clone_size: few; d_call: .; j_call: TRBJ1-1; cdr3_nt: TGTGCCAGCAGCTTAGATCCACCCTGGGACACTGAAGCTTTCTTT; cdr3_aa: CASSLDPPWDTEAFF
v_call: TRBV6-6; clone_size: few; d_call: .; j_call: TRBJ2-2; cdr3_nt: TGTGCCAGCAGTTACTCGCTTACAGGGTTTCCCGGGGAGCTGTTTTTT; cdr3_aa: CASSYSLTGFPGELFF
v_call: TRBV2; clone_size: few; d_call: .; j_call: TRBJ2-5; cdr3_nt: TGTGCCAGCAGTGAGAAGGCAGGGTACATGCAAGAGACCCAGTACTTC; cdr3_aa: CASSEKAGYMQETQYF
v_call: TRBV18; clone_size: once; d_call: .; j_call: TRBJ1-1; cdr3_nt: TGTGCCAGCTCACCACAAAAAAGCGGGACCGCTGAAGCTTTCTTT; cdr3_aa: CASSPQKSGTAEAFF
v_call: TRBV6-6; clone_size: few; d_call: TRBD1; j_call: TRBJ1-5; cdr3_nt: TGTGCCAGCAGTCCGACAGGGGGCAATCAGCCCCAGCATTTT; cdr3_aa: CASSPTGGNQPQHF
v_call: TRBV7-2; clone_size: many; d_call: .; j_call: TRBJ2-7; cdr3_nt: TGTGCCAGCAGCTTCTCCTACGAGCAGTACTTC; cdr3_aa: CASSFSYEQYF
v_call: TRBV7-2; clone_size: many; d_call: .; j_call: TRBJ2-6; cdr3_nt: TGTGCCAGCAGCTCCCTTCCGTATCCTGGGGCCAACGTCCTGACTTTC; cdr3_aa: CASSSLPYPGANVLTF
v_call: TRBV6-5; clone_size: many; d_call: .; j_call: TRBJ1-3; cdr3_nt: TGTGCCAGCAGTTCCCCGGACGGCTCTGGAAACACCATATATTTT; cdr3_aa: CASSSPDGSGNTIYF